Below, 27 T cell receptor beta chains from the same sample are listed, as sequenced in a study of T cells in women clearing cervical HPV infection. Method: immunoSEQ multiplex PCR; TCRdb's copy keeps in-frame clones and lacks some. The sample's table shows roughly 15,000 clones. The sample consisted of blood buffy coat. The receptors come from a woman between 18 and 70 years old with a cervical HPV16 infection that either progressed to CIN3+ or cleared (not recorded which).

Comment on this clone: The read ends 3 residues before the CDR3 terminus; that terminus is restored from the germline J gene. The rearrangement links TRBV5-1 to TRBJ1-2, with TRBD1 identical over 8 bases. Germline V gives CDR1 SGHRS, CDR2 YFSETQ. CDR3 length equals 13 residues. CDR3 bases read: TGCGCCAGCAGCCCGGGACAGGCTGGAGGC. Translating gives CASSPGQAGG. The entire CDR3 protein reads CASSPGQAGGYTF.

About this clone itself: Read coverage stops 3 residues before the CDR3 terminus; the germline J gene supplies the remainder. The V call is TRBV6-2 or TRBV6-3, the J call TRBJ2-3, with TRBD2 matching over 13 bases. The length of the CDR3 is 17 residues. J was trimmed by 6 bases and V by 5 bases; bases with no gene match: 11. Germline CDR1 MNHEY, CDR2 SVGEGT. The DNA read from the CDR3 is TGTGCCAGCAGTCCGCGACTGACTAGCGGGGGGCCGGATACG. As protein: CASSPRLTSGGPDT. The full CDR3 is CASSPRLTSGGPDTQYF.

The CDR3 here is CASSLGGAGNQPQHF. The DNA read from the CDR3 is TGTGCCAGCAGTTTGGGGGGAGCGGGAAATCAGCCC. The chain has TRBV12-3 or TRBV12-4 and TRBJ1-5; tentative D call: TRBD1 (5 bases). The read stops 3 residues short of the end of the CDR3; the missing end is completed from the germline J gene. The CDR3 is 15 residues long. Trimming took 3 bases from V and 4 from J, leaving 13 bases between them.

In the case of this clone: The read halts 3 residues ahead of the CDR3 end, with the missing end drawn from the germline J gene. This chain uses TRBV4-1 with TRBJ2-2, with D possibly matching TRBD1 (6 bases). Germline loops: CDR1 MGHRA, CDR2 YSYEKL. The ends were cut back, 6 bases at V and 3 bases at J, with 11 bases in the middle. The CDR3 runs to 14 residues. CDR3 DNA, as far as it was read: TGCGCCAGCAGTCGACAGGAAGACACCGGGGAG. Its translation is CASSRQEDTGE. The whole CDR3 reads CASSRQEDTGELFF.

Comment on this clone: From the germline J gene comes the end of the CDR3, since the read stops 3 residues before it. The rearrangement links TRBV2 to TRBJ1-4, with TRBD1 matching 8 bases. The CDR3 has 13 amino acids. V trimming: 3 bases; J trimming: 7 bases; junction bases outside the gene matches: 1. Germline values: CDR1 SNHLY, CDR2 FYNNEI. The CDR3 bases that were read are TGTGCCAGCAGTGAGACAGGGGTTGAAAAA. Protein product: CASSETGVEK. The entire CDR3 is CASSETGVEKLFF.

For this clone: The read terminates 3 residues ahead of where the CDR3 ends, so the germline J gene completes it. The gene calls are TRBV20-1 and TRBJ2-3, with TRBD2 matching 10 bases. Trimming removed 6 bases from V and 0 bases from J; junction bases left unmatched: 6. Germline CDR1 reads DFQATT; CDR2 reads SNEGSKA (reference sequence). This CDR3 is built from 15 residues. The CDR3: CSAPGLARSTDTQYF. The CDR3 DNA, read in part, is TGCAGTGCGCCGGGACTAGCGAGAAGCACAGATACG.

About this clone: With the read ending 3 residues before the CDR3 end, the germline J gene is used to fill in that end. This chain uses TRBV6-1 with TRBJ1-5, with D uncertain. The CDR3 is 14 amino acids. With 2 bases removed from V and 4 bases from J, the gap between germline ends came to 9 bases. Germline CDR1 reads MNHNS; CDR2 reads SASEGT. CDR3 sequence: CASSETGLNQPQHF. CDR3 bases read: TGTGCCAGCAGTGAAACGGGTCTGAATCAGCCC.

Details on this clone: The read stops 3 residues short of the end of the CDR3; the missing end is completed from the germline J gene. J is TRBJ2-3 and V is TRBV7-9; possible D gene TRBD2, 7 bases. CDR1 is SEHNR and CDR2 is FQNEAQ in the germline V gene (reference sequence). CDR3 length equals 14 residues. CDR3 DNA, as far as it was read: TGTGCCAGCAGCTCCCCGGGGGGCGGGGAGACG. Its translation is CASSSPGGGET. The entire CDR3 reads CASSSPGGGETQYF.

Worth noting for this clone: The observed sequence ends 3 residues before the CDR3 terminus, with the missing tail filled in from the germline J gene. The genes are TRBV20-1 and TRBJ2-1, with D hard to call. In germline, CDR1 is DFQATT, CDR2 SNEGSKA (reference sequence). This CDR3 spans 13 amino acids. V was shortened by 6 bases and J by 9 bases, with 18 bases between the two germline ends. The CDR3 is CSAHFPPFSEQFF. Incomplete CDR3 DNA: TGCAGTGCCCACTTCCCCCCGTTCTCTGAG.

To note about this clone: The observed sequence ends 3 residues before the CDR3 terminus, with the missing tail filled in from the germline J gene. The chain recombines TRBV10-1 with TRBJ2-5; D possibly corresponds to TRBD1 (6 bases). V shed 6 bases and J shed 2 bases, with 13 bases lying between them. The germline gives CDR1 WNHNN, CDR2 SYGVQD (reference sequence). The CDR3 runs to 14 residues. Here the CDR3 reads CASSAGTPQETQYF. The CDR3 bases that were read are TGCGCCAGCAGCGCTGGGACACCTCAAGAGACC.

CDR3 protein: CASSFLAGDQETQYF. The DNA read from the CDR3 is TGCGCCAGCAGCTTCCTAGCGGGGGACCAAGAGACC. This chain uses TRBV5-1 with TRBJ2-5; TRBD2 matches 10 bases. Read sequence stops 3 residues before the CDR3 end, and the germline J gene provides the missing end. CDR3 length: 15 residues. Trimming removed 2 bases from V and 0 bases from J; junction bases left unmatched: 1. Germline-derived CDR1 and CDR2 are SGHRS and YFSETQ. Using reference TRBV5-1 and TRBJ2-5 for the parts outside the CDR3, the full variable domain is KAGVTQTPRYLIKTRGQQVTLSCSPISGHRSVSWYQQTPGQGLQFLFEYFSETQRNKGNFPGRFSGRQFSNSRSEMNVSTLELGDSALYLCASSFLAGDQETQYFGPGTRLLVL.

A remark on this clone: The CDR3 end lies 3 residues beyond the end of the read and is filled in from the germline J gene. This chain joins TRBV5-1 and TRBJ2-4, with 7 bases that match TRBD1. The CDR3 length is 15 residues. CDR1 is SGHRS and CDR2 is YFSETQ in the germline V gene. The sequenced part of the CDR3 DNA is TGCGCCAGCAGCTTGGAGCCGGGACAGTCCTATGGT. Translated, it gives CASSLEPGQSYG. The full CDR3 is CASSLEPGQSYGQYF.

Notes on this clone: The CDR3 end is not reached by the read, which stops 3 residues before it; the germline J gene fills it in. J is TRBJ1-3 and V is TRBV6-2 or TRBV6-3, with 7 bases aligning to TRBD1. The CDR3 has 16 amino acids. Germline assignment: CDR1 MNHEY and CDR2 SVGEGT. Trimming cost V 6 bases and J 0 bases; bases outside gene matches: 8. The CDR3 protein is CASSPWGQLSGNTIYF. The DNA read from the CDR3 is TGTGCCAGCAGCCCTTGGGGACAGCTCTCTGGAAACACC.

Points on this clone: The sequence runs out 3 residues before the end of the CDR3; the remainder is reconstructed from the germline J gene. The V call is TRBV10-3, the J call TRBJ2-2, with D perhaps matching TRBD1 (5 bases). The germline V gene encodes CDR1 ENHRY and CDR2 SYGVKD. This CDR3 spans 14 amino acids. The CDR3 bases that were read are TGTGCCATCAGTCCTGACAGAACTGGTTCACCG. It yields the protein CAISPDRTGSP. The CDR3 in full is CAISPDRTGSPLFF.

Turning to this clone: The read finishes 3 residues shy of the CDR3 end, and the germline J gene is used to complete it. This same CDR3 is encoded by further DNA sequences in the sample. The J gene is TRBJ1-3, the V gene TRBV7-9, with a tentative D call TRBD1 (6 bases). The germline gives CDR1 SEHNR, CDR2 FQNEAQ (reference sequence). The CDR3 contains 14 residues. The sequenced CDR3 bases are TGTGCCAGCAGCCCACAGGGACCTGAGATAGTA. Translated: CASSPQGPEIV. The CDR3 in its entirety is CASSPQGPEIVIYF.

Its frequency marks this clone as medium-sized. The read gets to within 3 residues of the CDR3 end, and the germline J gene fills in the rest. The chain carries TRBV7-2 and TRBJ2-4, with a tentative D call TRBD2 (5 bases). Germline assignment: CDR1 SGHTA and CDR2 FQGNSA. The V gene lost 2 bases and the J gene lost 7 bases, with 9 bases spanning the gap. CDR3 length equals 13 residues. The CDR3: CASSLPSLNIQYF. CDR3 DNA, as far as it was read: TGTGCCAGCAGCTTACCTAGCTTGAACATT.

On this clone: From the germline J gene comes the end of the CDR3, since the read stops 3 residues before it. This chain connects TRBV9 to TRBJ2-3; tentatively, D is TRBD2 (7 bases). V was shortened by 3 bases and J by 1 base, with 12 bases between the two germline ends. From germline, CDR1 is SGDLS and CDR2 YYNGEE. The CDR3 length is 15 residues. CDR3 sequence: CASSARGAGTDTQYF. CDR3 DNA (partial): TGTGCCAGCAGCGCCCGGGGGGCGGGCACAGATACG.

Comments on this clone: The read terminates 3 residues ahead of where the CDR3 ends, so the germline J gene completes it. This same CDR3 is encoded by further DNA sequences in the sample. The J gene is TRBJ2-1, the V gene TRBV5-1; TRBD2 might be the D (6 bases). V was shortened by 6 bases and J by 6 bases, with 19 bases between the two germline ends. Germline V gives CDR1 SGHRS, CDR2 YFSETQ. This CDR3 comprises 15 residues. CDR3 protein: CASKSGSVFFNEQFF. The sequenced part of the CDR3 DNA is TGCGCCAGCAAAAGCGGGTCCGTCTTCTTCAATGAG.

Concerning this clone: The CDR3 end is not reached by the read, which stops 3 residues before it; the germline J gene fills it in. V is TRBV7-3 and J is TRBJ2-1; D gene uncertain. The CDR3 spans 15 residues. V dropped 1 base and J dropped 1 base, with 8 bases sitting between them. Per germline, CDR1 SGHTA and CDR2 FQGTGA. The CDR3 DNA, read in part, is TGTGCCAGCAGCTTAATTTCCGGGTCCTACAATGAG. Translated, it gives CASSLISGSYNE. In full, the CDR3 reads CASSLISGSYNEQFF.

Of note for this clone: The read is 3 residues too short to cover the CDR3 end, so that end is filled in from the germline J gene. The rearrangement uses TRBV11-3 and TRBJ2-1; tentatively, D is TRBD1 (5 bases). From germline, CDR1 is SGHNT and CDR2 YENEEA. V was pared by 5 bases and J by 4 bases, with 15 bases between. This CDR3 has 15 residues. CDR3 loop: CASSARLGPYNEQFF. Incomplete CDR3 DNA: TGTGCCAGCAGCGCCCGACTGGGGCCGTACAATGAG. Supplemented by reference TRBV11-3 and TRBJ2-1, the full variable domain reads EAGVVQSPRYKIIEKKQPVAFWCNPISGHNTLYWYLQNLGQGPELLIRYENEEAVDDSQLPKDRFSAERLKGVDSTLKIQPAELGDSAVYLCASSARLGPYNEQFFGPGTRLTVL.

Points on this clone: Sequencing ends 3 residues short of the CDR3 end; the germline J gene provides the rest. The rearrangement joins TRBV5-1 to TRBJ2-6, with 8 bases lining up with TRBD2. CDR1 is SGHRS, CDR2 YFSETQ, per germline. V trimming: 0 bases; J trimming: 0 bases; junction bases outside the gene matches: 2. There are 17 residues in the CDR3. The sequenced CDR3 bases are TGCGCCAGCAGCTTGGCGGGGGGGAGCTCTGGGGCCAACGTC. It yields the protein CASSLAGGSSGANV. The full CDR3 reads CASSLAGGSSGANVLTF.

With respect to this clone: The CDR3 end is not reached by the read, which stops 3 residues before it; the germline J gene fills it in. V and J are TRBV7-9 and TRBJ1-1, with TRBD1 matching over 8 bases. Germline V gene lookup returns CDR1 SEHNR and CDR2 FQNEAQ (reference sequence). CDR3 length: 14 amino acids. Losses at the gene ends were 7 bases for V and 5 bases for J; bases not matched to a gene: 9. CDR3 in amino acids: CASTRGHPGTEAFF. CDR3 bases read: TGTGCCAGCACCAGGGGGCACCCGGGAACTGAA. Full variable domain (missing parts from reference TRBV7-9 and TRBJ1-1): DTGVSQNPRHKITKRGQNVTFRCDPISEHNRLYWYRQTLGQGPEFLTYFQNEAQLEKSRLLSDRFSAERPKGSFSTLEIQRTEQGDSAMYLCASTRGHPGTEAFFGQGTRLTVV.

By frequency, this clone is medium-sized. The sequence runs out 3 residues before the end of the CDR3; the remainder is reconstructed from the germline J gene. The rearrangement joins TRBV29-1 to TRBJ2-4, with D hard to call. CDR3 size: 12 residues. The germline V and J ends were trimmed by 3 bases and 1 base, with 4 bases remaining between them. Germline V gene sequence: CDR1 SQVTM, CDR2 ANQGSEA. CDR3 region: CSVDRAKNIQYF. CDR3 DNA, as far as it was read: TGCAGCGTTGACAGGGCCAAAAACATT.

About this clone: The CDR3 end lies 3 residues beyond the end of the read and is filled in from the germline J gene. The gene calls are TRBV5-1 and TRBJ1-6, with D tentatively TRBD1 (6 bases). The CDR3 runs 14 residues. From germline, CDR1 is SGHRS and CDR2 YFSETQ. V lost 7 bases to trimming and J lost 6 bases, with 14 bases between them. CDR3 DNA (partial): TGCGCCAGCGCGGCGGGGGCGAGTAATTCACCC. Translation gives CASAAGASNSP. The whole CDR3 sequence is CASAAGASNSPLHF.

Comment on this clone: The read finishes 3 residues shy of the CDR3 end, and the germline J gene is used to complete it. The genes are TRBV19 and TRBJ1-2; possible D gene TRBD1, 5 bases. This CDR3 has 17 residues. Germline CDR1 LNHDA, CDR2 SQIVND (reference sequence). The part of the CDR3 DNA that was read is TGTGCCAGTAGTATAGCGACTAGCGGGGGGAGCACAGATACC. It yields the protein CASSIATSGGSTDT. The entire CDR3 protein reads CASSIATSGGSTDTYTF. Full variable domain (rest looked up from reference TRBV19 and TRBJ1-2): DGGITQSPKYLFRKEGQNVTLSCEQNLNHDAMYWYRQDPGQGLRLIYYSQIVNDFQKGDIAEGYSVSREKKESFPLTVTSAQKNPTAFYLCASSIATSGGSTDTYTFGSGTRLTVV.

A remark on this clone: The DNA ends 3 residues before the CDR3 does, and the rest of the CDR3 is filled in from the germline J gene. The genes are TRBV2 and TRBJ1-2, with a possible D match to TRBD1 (6 bases). CDR1 and CDR2 (germline): SNHLY, FYNNEI. The length of the CDR3 is 15 residues. The CDR3 DNA, read in part, is TGTGCCAGCAGCGACGAACAGGGACCAATCTACGAC. Protein sequence: CASSDEQGPIYD. The CDR3, in full, reads CASSDEQGPIYDYTF.

Concerning this clone: The read ends 3 residues shy of where the CDR3 ends; the end is completed using the germline J gene. This chain links TRBV20-1 with TRBJ2-1; 11 bases are a match to TRBD2. CDR3 size: 15 residues. Trimming at V came to 4 bases and at J to 3 bases, leaving 5 bases not matched to a gene. CDR1 is DFQATT, CDR2 SNEGSKA, per germline (reference sequence). This CDR3 is CSATYGLAGYNEQFF. The CDR3 DNA, read in part, is TGCAGTGCTACCTACGGACTAGCGGGCTACAATGAG.